This T cell receptor beta chain is from a study of T cells after yellow fever vaccination. Study observations and caveats: Just a small share of clonotypes turned up in the CD4 compartment as well as the CD8 compartment. In post-booster samples, most primary-vaccination clones reappeared (approximately 96% CD4, approximately 91% CD8).

A note on this clonotype: Antigen: not known. The DNA is left out, because the CDR3 cannot be placed on it with certainty; the CDR3 is given as TCRdb lists it.

Germline values: CDR1 SGHRS, CDR2 YFSETQ. The CDR3 contains 16 residues when both ends are counted. Template-switching 5'RACE yielded the TCR cDNA; a universal primer site and UMIs were added in the process. From the 5' RACE reads, TCRdb called clonotypes with MiXCR, one entry per CDR3 protein. The sample has about 550,000 distinct CDR3 sequences; roughly a fifth are singletons. This clonotype was obtained from a man aged 25-45 years who received the YFV17D yellow fever vaccine. The material sequenced was PBMCs, taken 15 days after the yellow fever booster vaccination. This chain links TRBV5-1 with TRBJ2-3; whether TRBD2, the table's D call, matches the DNA was not checked. The CDR3 sequence: CASSRKRELFFDTQYF.